The entry below gives a single T cell receptor beta chain sequence along with its context. No antigen is known for it. This record comes from a study of T cell responses to AZD1222 COVID-19 vaccine. The table came from immunoSEQ multiplex PCR; TCRdb's copy has only in-frame clones and leaves some out. Found here are tens of thousands of clones, about 92% of them singletons; the top ten hold over 35%. The germline gives CDR1 LNHDA, CDR2 SQIVND (reference sequence). J gave up 3 bases and V 7 bases, and 7 bases lay outside the gene matches. This CDR3 region has 15 residues. Study conclusions and caveats: Among spike-specific TCRs, nearly half reportedly target unmutated variant regions. At baseline, seropositivity was found in only five or six AZD1222 recipients. A mostly white British donor set with more females was recruited, and clonal diversity was possibly underestimated.

The chain carries TRBV19 and TRBJ2-3; 10 bases match TRBD1. The clonotype was recovered from an adult who received the AZD1222 COVID-19 vaccine. Sequencing used peripheral blood, obtained 28 days after the second AZD1222 dose. The chain's CDR3 is CASNRQGAMTDTQYF. The CDR3 nucleotides read TGTGCCAGTAACCGACAGGGGGCGATGACAGATACGCAGTATTTT.